What follows describes a single TCR beta chain. Its antigen is unknown. This entry comes from a study of regulatory T cells in long-lasting Graves disease. Findings of the study overall: Persistent patients had a count of shared public clonotypes (more than 2,500) that exceeded that of new patients (almost 1,000). Persistent disease samples used TRBV28, TRBJ1-2 and TRBJ2-5 preferentially.

The germline gives CDR1 SGHVS, CDR2 FQNEAQ. Trimming took off 4 bases at V and 7 bases at J, with 17 bases between the two ends. The CDR3 extends over 14 amino acids. Assembly of TCR beta libraries relied on iRepertoire HTBI primers together with Arm-PCR of CDR3 regions. TCRdb ran MiXCR on the multiplex PCR reads and lists one entry per CDR3 protein. This sample has about 470,000 distinct CDR3 sequences, with around a fifth found just once. Time point defined: persistent/refractory GD, antithyroid drugs over 5 years with positive TRAb. TCR sequences were obtained from RNA taken from PBMCs. Graves' disease diagnosis followed American Thyroid Association guidelines.

Sequenced here: peripheral blood mononuclear cells (PBMCs), sampled when the disease was refractory, from a patient treated with antithyroid drugs. The sequence derives from a female donor with Graves disease. The rearrangement links TRBV7-8 to TRBJ2-7; possible D gene TRBD2, 6 bases. The CDR3 sequence: CASSSPRDSLEQYF. CDR3 in DNA: TGTGCCAGCAGCTCCCCCCGGGACTCCCTTGAGCAGTACTTC.